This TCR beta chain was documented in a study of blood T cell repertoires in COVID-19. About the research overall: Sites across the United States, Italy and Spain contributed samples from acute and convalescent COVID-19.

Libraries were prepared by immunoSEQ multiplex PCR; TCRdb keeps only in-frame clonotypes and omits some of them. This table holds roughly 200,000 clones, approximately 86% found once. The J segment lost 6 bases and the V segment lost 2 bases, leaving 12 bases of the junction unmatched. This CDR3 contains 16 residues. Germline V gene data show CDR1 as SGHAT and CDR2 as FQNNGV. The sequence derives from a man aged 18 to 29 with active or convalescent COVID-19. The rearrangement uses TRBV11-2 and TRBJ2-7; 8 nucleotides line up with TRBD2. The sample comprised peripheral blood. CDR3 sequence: CASSLTLLAADLEQYF. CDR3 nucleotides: TGTGCCAGCAGCTTAACTTTACTAGCGGCCGATCTCGAGCAGTACTTC.